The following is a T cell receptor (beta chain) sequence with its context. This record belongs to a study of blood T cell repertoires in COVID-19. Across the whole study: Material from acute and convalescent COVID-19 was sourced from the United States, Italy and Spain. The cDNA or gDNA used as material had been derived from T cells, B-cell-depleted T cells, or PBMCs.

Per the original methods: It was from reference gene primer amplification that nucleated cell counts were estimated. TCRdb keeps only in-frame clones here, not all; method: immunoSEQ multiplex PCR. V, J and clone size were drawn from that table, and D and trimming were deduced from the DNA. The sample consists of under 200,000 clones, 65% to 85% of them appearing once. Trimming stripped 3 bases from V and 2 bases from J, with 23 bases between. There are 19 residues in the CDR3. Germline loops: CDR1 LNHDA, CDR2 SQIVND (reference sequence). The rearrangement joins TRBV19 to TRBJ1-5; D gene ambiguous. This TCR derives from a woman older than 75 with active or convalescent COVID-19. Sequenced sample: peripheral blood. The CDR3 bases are TGTGCCAGTAGTATGCCCCCCCTCGACCATGACATGGGCAATCAGCCCCAGCATTTT. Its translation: CASSMPPLDHDMGNQPQHF.